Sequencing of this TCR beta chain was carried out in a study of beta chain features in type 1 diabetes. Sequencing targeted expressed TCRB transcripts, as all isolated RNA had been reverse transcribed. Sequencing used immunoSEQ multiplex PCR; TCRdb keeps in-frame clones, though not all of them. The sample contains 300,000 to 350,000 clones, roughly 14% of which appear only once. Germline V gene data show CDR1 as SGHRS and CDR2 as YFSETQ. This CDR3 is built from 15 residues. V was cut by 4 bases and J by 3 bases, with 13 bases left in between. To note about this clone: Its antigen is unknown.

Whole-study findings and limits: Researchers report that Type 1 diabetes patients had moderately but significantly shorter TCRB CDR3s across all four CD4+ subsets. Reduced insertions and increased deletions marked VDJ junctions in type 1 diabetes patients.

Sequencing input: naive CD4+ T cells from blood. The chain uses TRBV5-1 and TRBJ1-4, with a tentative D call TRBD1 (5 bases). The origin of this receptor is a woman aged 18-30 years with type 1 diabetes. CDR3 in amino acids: CASSPGGGPNEKLFF. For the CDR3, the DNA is TGCGCCAGCAGCCCGGGGGGAGGGCCTAATGAAAAACTGTTTTTT.